This T cell receptor (beta chain) was recovered during a study of T cells in Graves' hyperthyroidism and ophthalmopathy. Study at large: Staff took peripheral blood when the initial diagnosis was made, before any treatment began. Study-wide points: Blood also carried most thyroid clonotypes expanded above 0.001.

Patients aged 18 to 65 had newly diagnosed hyperthyroidism lasting under 2 months. Exclusions: uncontrolled infection, other autoimmune disease, pregnancy, lactation. There were TCR beta CDR3 regions amplified from RNA transcripts. The study used the HTBI primer set for a first-round RT-PCR of the TCR CDR3. TCRdb processed the multiplex PCR reads anew with MiXCR; each CDR3 protein has one entry. The sample includes 450,000 to 600,000 distinct CDR3 sequences, around 15% of them seen just once. This clonotype was picked up many times. The antigen remains unidentified. V was trimmed by 0 bases and J by 10 bases, leaving 16 bases between them. Germline values: CDR1 DFQATT, CDR2 SNEGSKA (reference sequence). The CDR3 extends over 15 amino acids.

Sequencing was done on a sample of blood. J is TRBJ1-6 and V is TRBV20-1, with D maybe TRBD1 (5 bases). The origin of this receptor is a woman in her forties with Graves' hyperthyroidism. The CDR3 bases are TGCAGTGCTAGAGATAAGCGGCAGGGAGAATCACCCCTCCACTTT. Translating gives CSARDKRQGESPLHF.